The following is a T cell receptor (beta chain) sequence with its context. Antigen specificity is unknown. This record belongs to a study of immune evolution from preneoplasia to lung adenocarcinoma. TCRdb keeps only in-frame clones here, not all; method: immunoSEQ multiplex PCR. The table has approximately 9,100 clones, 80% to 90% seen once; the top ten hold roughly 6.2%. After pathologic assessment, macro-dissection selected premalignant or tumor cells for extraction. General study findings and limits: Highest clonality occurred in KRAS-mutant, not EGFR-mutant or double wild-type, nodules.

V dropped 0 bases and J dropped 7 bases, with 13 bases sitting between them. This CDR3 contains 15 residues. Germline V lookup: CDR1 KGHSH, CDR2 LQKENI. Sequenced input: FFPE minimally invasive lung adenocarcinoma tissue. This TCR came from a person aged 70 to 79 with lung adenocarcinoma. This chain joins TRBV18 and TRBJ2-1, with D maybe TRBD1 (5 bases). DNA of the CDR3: TGTGCCAGCTCACCACCGTCAGGGTCTCGGAATGAGCAGTTCTTC. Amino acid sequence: CASSPPSGSRNEQFF.